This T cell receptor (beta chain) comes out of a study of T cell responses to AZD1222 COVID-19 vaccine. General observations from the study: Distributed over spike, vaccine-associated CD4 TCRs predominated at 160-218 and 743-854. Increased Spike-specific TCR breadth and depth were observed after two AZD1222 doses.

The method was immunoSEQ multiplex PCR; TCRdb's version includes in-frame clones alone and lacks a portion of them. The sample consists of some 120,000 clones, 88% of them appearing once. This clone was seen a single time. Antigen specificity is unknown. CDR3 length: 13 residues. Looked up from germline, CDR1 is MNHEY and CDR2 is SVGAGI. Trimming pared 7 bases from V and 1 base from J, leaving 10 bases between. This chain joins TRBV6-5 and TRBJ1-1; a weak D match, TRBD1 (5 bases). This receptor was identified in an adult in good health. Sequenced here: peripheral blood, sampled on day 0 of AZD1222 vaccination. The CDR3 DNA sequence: TGTGCCAGCACCTCGACAGCGAACACTGAAGCTTTCTTT. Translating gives CASTSTANTEAFF.